The clone carrying this TCR beta chain appeared a few times. Its antigen is as yet unknown. TCRdb independently ran MiXCR on the reads; one entry per CDR3 protein. The data contain hundreds of thousands of distinct CDR3 sequences, roughly 30% of them singletons. The sample belongs to a study of T cell repertoires in cytomegalovirus infection. Study context: Selected CMV epitopes included recently identified HLA-C-restricted ones as well as well-studied HLA-B-restricted ones. Public TCR beta signature analysis indicated the presence of both CMV infection and matching HLA type. Regarding the study as a whole: Frequencies of public TCR beta families were cumulated, and this identified carriers of CMV plus the relevant HLA.

The trim removed 5 bases at V and 5 bases at J, leaving 4 bases unmatched. CDR3 length equals 13 residues. CDR1 and CDR2 from the germline V gene are DFQATT and SNEGSKA (reference sequence). The sample consisted of cultured PBMCs, taken from culture after CMV antigen stimulation. The chain recombines TRBV20-1 with TRBJ2-7; 12 bases agree with TRBD2. This receptor was obtained from a human donor in good health (CMV status not recorded). Some clones in this sample may be carry-over from other donors' samples. CDR3 amino acids: CSAPTSGSNEQYF. Written as DNA, the CDR3 is TGCAGTGCTCCGACTAGCGGGAGTAACGAGCAGTACTTC.